This is a list of T cell receptor beta chains from one sample in a study of blood T cell repertoires in COVID-19. The repertoire was sequenced with immunoSEQ multiplex PCR; TCRdb's copy has only in-frame clones and lacks some. Here the sample spans approximately 40,000 clones, approximately 90% being singletons. Material: peripheral blood. These TCRs come from a man aged 60 to 69 with acute or convalescent COVID-19. Both conserved end residues are part of each CDR3. The D gene is left open where the match is weak. Not every row has a clone size; where given, it reads once, few, many or a size class.

abundance	v_gene	d_gene	j_gene	CDR3nt	CDR3aa
once	TRBV27	TRBD2	TRBJ2-2	TGTGCCAGCACTCCACTAGCGAGCTCGAACACCGGGGAGCTGTTTTTT	CASTPLASSNTGELFF
-	TRBV29-1	-	TRBJ2-5	TGCAGCGTTTCGGACAGAGTGCAAGAGACCCAGTACTTC	CSVSDRVQETQYF
-	TRBV2	TRBD2	TRBJ2-4	TGTGCCAGCAGTGAACTAGCGGGCCGTGGGTACTTC	CASSELAGRGYF
-	TRBV7-6	TRBD2	TRBJ2-3	TGTGCCAGCAGCTTAGCCCATCGGGGACTAGCGGGAGCTACAGTAGATACGCAGTATTTT	CASSLAHRGLAGATVDTQYF
-	TRBV20-1	-	TRBJ2-3	TGCAGTGCTAGTCCGACTACTCCTGGGACAGATACGCAGTATTTT	CSASPTTPGTDTQYF
-	TRBV5-1	-	TRBJ2-1	TGCGCCAGCAGCGCAAGCGGTAACGCTTACAATGAGCAGTTCTTC	CASSASGNAYNEQFF
-	TRBV30	-	TRBJ1-5	TGTGCCTGGAGTGTACCCGTCCCGGGTATAGATCAGCCCCAGCATTTT	CAWSVPVPGIDQPQHF
-	TRBV5-1	-	TRBJ2-2	TGCGCCAGCAGCCCTCTAACAGGGTTGGACACCGGGGAGCTGTTTTTT	CASSPLTGLDTGELFF
-	TRBV6-2/TRBV6-3	TRBD2	TRBJ2-1	TGTGCCAGCAGTTACTCGATGGGACTAGCCCTCTACAATGAGCAGTTCTTC	CASSYSMGLALYNEQFF
-	TRBV9	TRBD2	TRBJ2-1	TGTGCCAGCAGCGTAGGGGGCGGGAGGGCCTACAATGAGCAGTTCTTC	CASSVGGGRAYNEQFF
-	TRBV11-2	TRBD2	TRBJ2-3	TGTGCCAGCAGCCCCACTAGCGGGGTACTGTTTACGCAGTATTTT	CASSPTSGVLFTQYF
-	TRBV2	-	TRBJ2-1	TGTGCCAGCAGCTGGAGGGTCTACAATGAGCAGTTCTTC	CASSWRVYNEQFF
-	TRBV5-1	-	TRBJ1-1	TGCGCCAGCAGCTTGGATTGGGGCGAGCGAACTGAAGCTTTCTTT	CASSLDWGERTEAFF
-	TRBV2	TRBD1	TRBJ1-2	TGTGCCAGCAGTGTAGACAGGGGGATCGATGGCTACACCTTC	CASSVDRGIDGYTF
-	TRBV6-5	TRBD1	TRBJ1-6	TGTGCCAGCTCAAGGACAGGCGTGGATTCACCCCTCCACTTT	CASSRTGVDSPLHF
once	TRBV7-9	TRBD2	TRBJ2-1	TGTGCCAGCAGCTATAGCGGGAACAATGAGCAGTTCTTC	CASSYSGNNEQFF
-	TRBV3-1/TRBV3-2	TRBD2	TRBJ2-7	TGTGCCAGCAGCCCGCCCAGCGGGAGCCCTAGGCGCGAGCAGTACTTC	CASSPPSGSPRREQYF
-	TRBV2	TRBD2	TRBJ2-3	TGTGCCAGCAGTGAAGAGGCGGGAGCGAGCACAGATACGCAGTATTTT	CASSEEAGASTDTQYF
-	TRBV28	TRBD1	TRBJ1-1	TGTGCCAGCAGTTCAGCGGACAGGGGCACTGAAGCTTTCTTT	CASSSADRGTEAFF
few	TRBV5-1	TRBD2	TRBJ2-1	TGCGCCAGCAGCTGGGGACTAGCGGGAGGGCGGGAGCAGTTCTTC	CASSWGLAGGREQFF
-	TRBV19	TRBD1	TRBJ1-2	TGTGCCAGTAGTGACAGGGGGCCTAACTATGGCTACACCTTC	CASSDRGPNYGYTF
-	TRBV24-1	TRBD1	TRBJ2-6	TGTGCCACCAGTGAAGGCGGACAGGGCTCTGGGGCCAACGTCCTGACTTTC	CATSEGGQGSGANVLTF
few	TRBV10-1	TRBD2	TRBJ2-3	TGCGCCAGCAGTGAAGCTCGTAGCGGGAGGGCCCCCGATACGCAGTATTTT	CASSEARSGRAPDTQYF
-	TRBV7-2	TRBD1	TRBJ2-1	TGTGCCAGCAGCCCCCGCGGACAGGGGAAGTTCTTC	CASSPRGQGKFF
-	TRBV7-2	TRBD1	TRBJ1-6	TGTGCCAGCAGCTTAGCGGGGACAGCTAATTCACCCCTCCACTTT	CASSLAGTANSPLHF
few	TRBV5-1	-	TRBJ1-1	TGCGCCAGCAGCTTGGCAGGGAAAGGTGAAGCTTTCTTT	CASSLAGKGEAFF
once	TRBV19	-	TRBJ1-1	TGTGCCAGTCGTTGGCAGGGAAACACTGAAGCTTTCTTT	CASRWQGNTEAFF
-	TRBV18	-	TRBJ1-2	TGTGCCAGCTCACCTCAGGGGAATGGCTACACCTTC	CASSPQGNGYTF
once	TRBV30	-	TRBJ1-4	TGTGCCTGGAGTAAAAAGGGGGCAACTAATGAAAAACTGTTTTTT	CAWSKKGATNEKLFF
-	TRBV10-1	-	TRBJ2-1	TGCGCCAGCAGTGGGTTCGCAGGGGCATCCTACAATGAGCAGTTCTTC	CASSGFAGASYNEQFF
-	TRBV10-3	TRBD1	TRBJ2-2	TGTGCCATCAGCCGGGACAGGGGCGACACCGGGGAGCTGTTTTTT	CAISRDRGDTGELFF
-	TRBV10-2	-	TRBJ2-1	TGCGCCAGCAGTGGAGGGCGGGCCACCTACAATGAGCAGTTCTTC	CASSGGRATYNEQFF
-	TRBV19	TRBD1	TRBJ1-6	TGTGCCAGTAGCCCGGACAGGGGAAACAATTCACCCCTCCACTTT	CASSPDRGNNSPLHF
-	TRBV12-5	TRBD1	TRBJ1-2	TGTGCTAGTGGCTATTCAGGGGGCAGATATGGCTACACCTTC	CASGYSGGRYGYTF
-	TRBV5-1	TRBD1	TRBJ1-4	TGCGCCAGCAGCTCTGGGACAGACTTTAATGAAAAACTGTTTTTT	CASSSGTDFNEKLFF
-	TRBV24-1	TRBD1	TRBJ1-1	TGTGCCACCAGTGATCGGGGACAGGGCCACACTGAAGCTTTCTTT	CATSDRGQGHTEAFF
few	TRBV5-1	-	TRBJ2-3	TGCGCCAGCAGTCCACAGGGTCCCGGCACAGATACGCAGTATTTT	CASSPQGPGTDTQYF
-	TRBV5-1	TRBD1	TRBJ2-3	TGCGCCAGCAGCTTCCCGACAGGGGGGACAGATACGCAGTATTTT	CASSFPTGGTDTQYF
once	TRBV18	-	TRBJ1-2	TGTGCCAGCTCACCAAGGGAAGGGGTCGGAGGCTACACCTTC	CASSPREGVGGYTF
once	TRBV9	TRBD1	TRBJ1-2	TGTGCCAGCGGCGACAGGGGCCTTAACTATGGCTACACCTTC	CASGDRGLNYGYTF
few	TRBV2	TRBD1	TRBJ2-7	TGTGCCAGCAAAGGACAGGGGGACCTCCTCGAGCAGTACTTC	CASKGQGDLLEQYF
medium-sized	TRBV6-5	-	TRBJ1-1	TGTGCCAGCATCCTGACATTTCACACTGAAGCTTTCTTT	CASILTFHTEAFF
-	TRBV6-4	TRBD1	TRBJ2-7	TGTGCCAGCAGTGCGGACAGGAATTCCTACGAGCAGTACTTC	CASSADRNSYEQYF
-	TRBV5-8	TRBD2	TRBJ2-1	TGTGCCAGCAGCGGAACTAGCGGGAGATACAATGAGCAGTTCTTC	CASSGTSGRYNEQFF
-	TRBV28	TRBD1	TRBJ1-5	TGTGCCAGCAGTCGGTGGACAGGGCGGGGACAGCCCCAGCATTTT	CASSRWTGRGQPQHF